The TCR beta chain described here comes from a study of OX40 agonist ivuxolimab in advanced cancers. Whole-study results and caveats: At doses 0.1 to 3.0 mg/kg, CD4+ and CD8+ clones expanded. Partial responders treated at 0.1-3.0 mg/kg exhibited clonal expansion among the lowest measured. The specificity for antigen of the expanded peripheral T cells was not determined.

Blood got drawn at baseline, again on cycle 4 day 1, and then on cycle 7 day 1. Trimming took off 2 bases at V and 4 bases at J, with 12 bases between the two ends. The CDR3 is 14 residues long. Germline V CDR1 and CDR2: MNHEY, SMNVEV (reference sequence). The table came from immunoSEQ multiplex PCR; TCRdb's copy has only in-frame clones and leaves some out. The table lists about 10,000 clones, 70% to 80% of them singletons. In the case of this clone: Its target is not known.

Specimen: CD4+ or CD8+ T cells sorted from blood, collected in a trial of the OX40 agonist ivuxolimab. The clonotype originates from an adult with an advanced solid tumor such as melanoma, head and neck, liver or kidney cancer. The gene calls are TRBV27 and TRBJ2-7; no firm D call. In DNA, the CDR3 is TGTGCCAGCAGTTTACAGCAGCCCCCATACGAGCAGTACTTC. It yields the protein CASSLQQPPYEQYF.